Following are 14 T cell receptor beta chains from one sample sequenced in a study of CD8 T cells in ankylosing spondylitis. In TCRdb, the 5' RACE reads were re-called with MiXCR into one record per CDR3 protein. The repertoire holds 250,000 to 400,000 distinct CDR3 sequences, with under 14% as singletons. Sequenced material: blood, either unsorted or a sorted T cell fraction (not recorded which). These receptors were collected from a female donor with ankylosing spondylitis or in good health (not recorded which).

This clonotype was detected ten times or more. The chain uses TRBV3-1 and TRBJ1-1; D is ambiguous. Trimming stripped 0 bases from V and 7 bases from J, with 12 bases between. Germline V gene lookup returns CDR1 LGHDT and CDR2 YNNKEL (reference sequence). CDR3 size: 14 residues. The CDR3 DNA reads as TGTGCCAGCAGCCAAGACTCTCGGGCCTATGAAGCTTTCTTT. It yields the protein CASSQDSRAYEAFF.

At least ten counts were recorded for this clonotype. This chain uses TRBV12-3 or TRBV12-4 with TRBJ2-7, with D possibly matching TRBD2 (5 bases). The V gene lost 5 bases and the J gene lost 2 bases, with 13 bases spanning the gap. The CDR3 spans 14 residues. The CDR3, as DNA: TGTGCCAGCAGTACAAATAGCGTGACCTACGAGCAGTACTTC. Protein sequence: CASSTNSVTYEQYF.

The table lists this clonotype with many counts. The chain combines TRBV20-1 with TRBJ1-4; D ambiguous. Germline V lookup: CDR1 DFQATT, CDR2 SNEGSKA (reference sequence). V shed 5 bases and J shed 2 bases, with 3 bases lying between them. The CDR3 is made up of 11 amino acids. DNA for the CDR3: TGCAGTGCTGAGACTAATGAAAAACTGTTTTTT. It encodes CSAETNEKLFF.

In this sample, this clonotype turned up many times. This chain uses TRBV20-1 with TRBJ1-1, with D possibly being TRBD1 (6 bases). Trimming removed 6 bases at V and 4 bases at J, with 15 bases between. The CDR3 consists of 13 residues. CDR1 is DFQATT, CDR2 SNEGSKA, per germline (reference sequence). The CDR3 bases are TGCAGTGCCATTCGGGGGCTCAGCACTGAAGCTTTCTTT. Encoded protein: CSAIRGLSTEAFF.

In this sample, this clonotype turned up many times. The chain couples TRBV6-1 to TRBJ1-5; D might be TRBD1 (6 bases). Trimming left V 0 bases short and J 3 bases short, with 15 bases between. The CDR3 is 17 amino acids. Germline V gene sequence: CDR1 MNHNS, CDR2 SASEGT. CDR3 amino acids: CASSEARLGGLNQPQHF. CDR3 nucleotides: TGTGCCAGCAGTGAAGCGCGGCTGGGGGGGCTCAATCAGCCCCAGCATTTT.

The table lists this clonotype with a few counts. This chain links TRBV18 with TRBJ2-5, with a possible D match to TRBD2 (5 bases). CDR1 is KGHSH and CDR2 is LQKENI in the germline V gene. Trimming cost V 1 base and J 2 bases, with 11 bases left between them. This CDR3 has 15 residues. The CDR3 coding sequence is TGTGCCAGCTCACCACTAAGAAGAGGGCAAGAGACCCAGTACTTC. Translating gives CASSPLRRGQETQYF.

There are many counts of this clonotype. The chain combines TRBV7-6 with TRBJ2-7; D ambiguous. CDR3 length: 12 amino acids. Germline V gives CDR1 SGHVS, CDR2 FNYEAQ. V was shortened by 2 bases and J by 6 bases, with 8 bases between the two germline ends. In DNA, the CDR3 is TGTGCCAGCAGCTTAAATGGTCCCGAGCAGTACTTC. Encoded protein: CASSLNGPEQYF.

This chain joins TRBV4-1 and TRBJ1-2; D is possibly TRBD1 (5 bases). The CDR3 has 14 residues. Germline lookup yields CDR1 MGHRA and CDR2 YSYEKL. Deletions cut 3 bases from V and 3 bases from J, with 11 bases between. This chain's CDR3 is CASSHFGAYYGYTF. CDR3 DNA: TGCGCCAGCAGCCATTTTGGGGCCTACTATGGCTACACCTTC.

This clonotype appeared many times. This chain joins TRBV6-5 and TRBJ1-1; D unresolved. The germline gives CDR1 MNHEY, CDR2 SVGAGI. The CDR3 is 14 residues long. V lost 4 bases to trimming and J lost 6 bases, with 15 bases between them. The CDR3 loop reads CASSFQAWKAEAFF. DNA for the CDR3: TGTGCCAGCAGTTTTCAGGCGTGGAAAGCTGAAGCTTTCTTT.

This clonotype came up many times. The genes are TRBV19 and TRBJ2-1; no clear D. Germline V gene lookup returns CDR1 LNHDA and CDR2 SQIVND (reference sequence). CDR3 length equals 12 residues. Trimming took 3 bases from V and 9 from J, leaving 9 bases between them. For the CDR3, the DNA is TGTGCCAGTAGTATCCGGGTGGGTGAGCAGTTCTTC. Amino acid sequence: CASSIRVGEQFF.

This clonotype was seen at least ten times. The J gene is TRBJ2-5, the V gene TRBV15, with unresolved D. The CDR3 length is 12 residues. From germline, CDR1 is LNHNV and CDR2 YYDKDF (reference sequence). V was clipped by 6 bases and J by 2 bases, with 7 bases between them. In DNA, the CDR3 is TGTGCCACCAGTAGTACTCAAGAGACCCAGTACTTC. Protein sequence: CATSSTQETQYF.

In its sample, this clonotype was seen many times. The genes are TRBV29-1 and TRBJ2-5, with D unclear. Deletions cut 4 bases from V and 1 base from J, with 7 bases between. This CDR3 is 12 amino acids long. The germline V gene has CDR1 SQVTM and CDR2 ANQGSEA. The CDR3 DNA sequence: TGCAGCGTTGGACTGGCCCAAGAGACCCAGTACTTC. Its protein is CSVGLAQETQYF. The full variable domain, rest sourced from reference TRBV29-1 and TRBJ2-5, is SAVISQKPSRDICQRGTSLTIQCQVDSQVTMMFWYRQQPGQSLTLIATANQGSEATYESGFVIDKFPISRPNLTFSTLTVSNMSPEDSSIYLCSVGLAQETQYFGPGTRLLVL.

This clonotype has at least ten counts. This chain joins TRBV25-1 and TRBJ2-5, with 7 nucleotides matching TRBD2. This CDR3 comprises 14 residues. Germline CDR1 reads MGHDK; CDR2 reads SYGVNS. After removal of 3 bases from V and 5 bases from J, the junction contained 6 bases not matched to a gene. CDR3 sequence: CASSEGGEWETQYF. The CDR3 nucleotides read TGTGCCAGCAGTGAGGGAGGGGAATGGGAGACCCAGTACTTC. Full variable domain (remainder filled in from reference TRBV25-1 and TRBJ2-5): EADIYQTPRYLVIGTGKKITLECSQTMGHDKMYWYQQDPGMELHLIHYSYGVNSTEKGDLSSESTVSRIRTEHFPLTLESARPSHTSQYLCASSEGGEWETQYFGPGTRLLVL.

The rearrangement uses TRBV5-1 and TRBJ2-2, with 8 bases fitting TRBD1. Germline CDR1 and CDR2: SGHRS and YFSETQ. The CDR3 loop spans 19 amino acids. Unmatched junction bases numbered 10, after V lost 0 bases and J lost 0 bases. The CDR3 here is CASSLGAGGAGTNTGELFF. The CDR3 DNA reads as TGCGCCAGCAGCTTGGGTGCAGGGGGCGCAGGGACGAACACCGGGGAGCTGTTTTTT.